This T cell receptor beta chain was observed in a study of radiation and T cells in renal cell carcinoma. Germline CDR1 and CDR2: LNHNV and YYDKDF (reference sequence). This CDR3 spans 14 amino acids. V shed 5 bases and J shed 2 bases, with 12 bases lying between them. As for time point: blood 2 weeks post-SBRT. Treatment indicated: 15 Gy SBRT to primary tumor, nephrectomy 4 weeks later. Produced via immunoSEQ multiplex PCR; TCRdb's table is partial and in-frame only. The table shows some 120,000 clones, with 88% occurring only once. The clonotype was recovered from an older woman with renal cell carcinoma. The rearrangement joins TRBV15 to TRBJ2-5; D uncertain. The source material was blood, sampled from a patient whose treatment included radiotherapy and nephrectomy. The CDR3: CATSPRQVQETQYF. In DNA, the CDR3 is TGTGCCACCAGCCCAAGGCAAGTACAAGAGACCCAGTACTTC.